Sequencing of this T cell receptor beta chain was carried out in a study of regulatory T cells in long-lasting Graves disease. Study background: Graves' patients, diagnosed recently, had received antithyroid drugs under 3 months.

The CDR3 is 15 residues long. Germline values: CDR1 LNHNV, CDR2 YYDKDF (reference sequence). Between the trimmed V and J ends, which lost 0 bases and 4 bases, there was a span of 13 bases. Stated time point: newly diagnosed GD, antithyroid drugs for less than 3 months. Isolated PBMC RNA provided the starting material for the TCR library. With iRepertoire HTBI primers and Arm-PCR of CDR3 regions, TCR beta libraries were built. TCRdb re-called the multiplex PCR reads with MiXCR, one entry per CDR3 protein. The sample contains under 300,000 distinct CDR3 sequences, 18% of which appear only once. The same specimen was also included in a second study, on T cells in Graves' hyperthyroidism and ophthalmopathy. From that second work: In the blood, most expanded thyroid clonotypes above 0.001 appeared as well. From stable hyperthyroidism, ophthalmopathy was separated by a 13 V-J model.

The material was peripheral blood mononuclear cells (PBMCs), obtained at new diagnosis, from a patient treated with antithyroid drugs. This TCR was recovered from a woman aged 25-40 years with Graves disease. The chain couples TRBV15 to TRBJ2-7; no clear D. CDR3 in amino acids: CATSRDRFFGYEQYF. The DNA of the CDR3 is TGTGCCACCAGCAGAGATAGGTTTTTTGGGTACGAGCAGTACTTC. The full variable domain, in which reference TRBV15 and TRBJ2-7 provide the parts outside the CDR3, is DAMVIQNPRYQVTQFGKPVTLSCSQTLNHNVMYWYQQKSSQAPKLLFHYYDKDFNNEADTPDNFQSRRPNTSFCFLDIRSPGLGDTAMYLCATSRDRFFGYEQYFGPGTRLTVT.